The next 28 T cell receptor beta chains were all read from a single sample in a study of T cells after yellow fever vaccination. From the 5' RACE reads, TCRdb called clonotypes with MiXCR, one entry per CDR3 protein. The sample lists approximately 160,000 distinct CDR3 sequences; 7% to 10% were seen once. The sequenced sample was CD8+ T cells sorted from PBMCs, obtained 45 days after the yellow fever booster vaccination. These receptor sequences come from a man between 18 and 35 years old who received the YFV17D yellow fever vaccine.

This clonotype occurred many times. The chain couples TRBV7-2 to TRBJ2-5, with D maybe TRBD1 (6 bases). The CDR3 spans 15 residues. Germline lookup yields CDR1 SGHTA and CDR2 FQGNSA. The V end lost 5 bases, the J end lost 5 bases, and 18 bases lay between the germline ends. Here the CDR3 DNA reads TGTGCCAGCAGCCCACCGGACAGTGCTTGGGAGACCCAGTACTTC. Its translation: CASSPPDSAWETQYF.

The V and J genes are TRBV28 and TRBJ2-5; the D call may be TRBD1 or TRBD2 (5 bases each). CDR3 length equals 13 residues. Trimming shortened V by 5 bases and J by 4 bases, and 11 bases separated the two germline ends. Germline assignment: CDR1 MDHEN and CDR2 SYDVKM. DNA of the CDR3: TGTGCCAGCAGTAGAGGGGTCAGAGAGACCCAGTACTTC. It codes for CASSRGVRETQYF.

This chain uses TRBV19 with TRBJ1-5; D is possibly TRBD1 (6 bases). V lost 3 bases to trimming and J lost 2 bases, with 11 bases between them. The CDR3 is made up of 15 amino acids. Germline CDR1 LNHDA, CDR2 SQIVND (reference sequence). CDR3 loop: CASSIKGVGNQPQHF. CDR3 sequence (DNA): TGTGCCAGTAGTATTAAGGGGGTCGGCAATCAGCCCCAGCATTTT. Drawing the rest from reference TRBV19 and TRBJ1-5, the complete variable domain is DGGITQSPKYLFRKEGQNVTLSCEQNLNHDAMYWYRQDPGQGLRLIYYSQIVNDFQKGDIAEGYSVSREKKESFPLTVTSAQKNPTAFYLCASSIKGVGNQPQHFGDGTRLSIL.

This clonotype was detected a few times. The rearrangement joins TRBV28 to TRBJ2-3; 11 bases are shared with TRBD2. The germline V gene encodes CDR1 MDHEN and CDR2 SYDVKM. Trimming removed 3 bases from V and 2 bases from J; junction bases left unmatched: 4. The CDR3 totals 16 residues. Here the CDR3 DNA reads TGTGCCAGCAGTTTCCCTAGCGGGGGGTTCACAGATACGCAGTATTTT. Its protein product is CASSFPSGGFTDTQYF.

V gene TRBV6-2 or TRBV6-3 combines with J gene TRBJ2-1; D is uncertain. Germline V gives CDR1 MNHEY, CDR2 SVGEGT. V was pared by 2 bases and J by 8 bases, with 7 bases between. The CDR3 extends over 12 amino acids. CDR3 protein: CASSYGRYEQFF. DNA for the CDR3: TGTGCCAGCAGTTACGGTAGATATGAGCAGTTCTTC.

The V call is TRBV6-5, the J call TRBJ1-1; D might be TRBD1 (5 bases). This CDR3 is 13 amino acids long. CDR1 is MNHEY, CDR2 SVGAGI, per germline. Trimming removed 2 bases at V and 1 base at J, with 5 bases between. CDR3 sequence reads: CASSYQGNTEAFF. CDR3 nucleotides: TGTGCCAGCAGTTACCAGGGGAACACTGAAGCTTTCTTT.

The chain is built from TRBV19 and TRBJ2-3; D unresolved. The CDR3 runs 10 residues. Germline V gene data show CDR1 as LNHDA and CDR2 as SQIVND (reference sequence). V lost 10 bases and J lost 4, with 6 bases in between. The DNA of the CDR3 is TGTGCCACCCTATCAGATACGCAGTATTTT. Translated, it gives CATLSDTQYF.

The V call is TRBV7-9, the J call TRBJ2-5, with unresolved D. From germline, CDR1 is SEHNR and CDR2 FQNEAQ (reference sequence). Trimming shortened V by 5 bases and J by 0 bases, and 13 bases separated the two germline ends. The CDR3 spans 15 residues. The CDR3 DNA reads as TGTGCCAGCAGCCCGGACGGCTTGTACCAAGAGACCCAGTACTTC. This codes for CASSPDGLYQETQYF. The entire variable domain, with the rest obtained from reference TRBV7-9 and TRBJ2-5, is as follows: DTGVSQNPRHKITKRGQNVTFRCDPISEHNRLYWYRQTLGQGPEFLTYFQNEAQLEKSRLLSDRFSAERPKGSFSTLEIQRTEQGDSAMYLCASSPDGLYQETQYFGPGTRLLVL.

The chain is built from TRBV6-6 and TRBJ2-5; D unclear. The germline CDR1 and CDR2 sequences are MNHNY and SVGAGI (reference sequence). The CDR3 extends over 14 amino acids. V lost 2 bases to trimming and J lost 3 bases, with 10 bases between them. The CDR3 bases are TGTGCCAGCAGTTACCCGGCAGGAAAAGAGACCCAGTACTTC. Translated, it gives CASSYPAGKETQYF.

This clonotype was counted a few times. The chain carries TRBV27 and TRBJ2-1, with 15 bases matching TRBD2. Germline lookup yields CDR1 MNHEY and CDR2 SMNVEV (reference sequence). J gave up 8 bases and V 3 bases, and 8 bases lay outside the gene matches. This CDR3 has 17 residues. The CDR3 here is CASSFSGTSGGMDEQFF. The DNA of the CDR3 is TGTGCCAGCAGTTTCTCCGGGACTAGCGGGGGGATGGATGAGCAGTTCTTC.

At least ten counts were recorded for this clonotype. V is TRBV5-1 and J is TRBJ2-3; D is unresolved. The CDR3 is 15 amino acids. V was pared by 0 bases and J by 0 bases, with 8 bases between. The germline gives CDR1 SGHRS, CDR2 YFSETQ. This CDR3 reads CASSLGRASTDTQYF. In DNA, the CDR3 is TGCGCCAGCAGCTTGGGACGGGCGAGCACAGATACGCAGTATTTT.

CDR3 nucleotide sequence: TGTGCCAGCGGGACTAGCGATACCAATGAGCAGTTCTTC. Translating gives CASGTSDTNEQFF. The rearrangement uses TRBV7-2 and TRBJ2-1; 10 bases align to TRBD2. This CDR3 has 13 amino acids. Germline loops: CDR1 SGHTA, CDR2 FQGNSA. The V gene end was trimmed by 8 bases and the J gene end by 6 bases; junction bases not matched to a gene: 4.

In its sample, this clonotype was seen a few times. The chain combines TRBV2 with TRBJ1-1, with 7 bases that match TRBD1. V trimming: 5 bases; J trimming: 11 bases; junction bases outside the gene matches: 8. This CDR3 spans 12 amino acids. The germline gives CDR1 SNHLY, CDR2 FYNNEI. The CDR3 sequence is CASSTRQGLAFF. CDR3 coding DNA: TGTGCCAGCAGTACCCGACAGGGACTCGCTTTCTTT.

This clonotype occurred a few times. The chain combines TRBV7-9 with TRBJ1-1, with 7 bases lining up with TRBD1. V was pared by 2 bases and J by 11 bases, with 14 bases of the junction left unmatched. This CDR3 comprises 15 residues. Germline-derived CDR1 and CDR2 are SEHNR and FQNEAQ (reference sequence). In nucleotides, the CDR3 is TGTGCCAGCAGCTTAACGTCGACAGGGACTGTCCGCGCTTTCTTT. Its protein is CASSLTSTGTVRAFF.

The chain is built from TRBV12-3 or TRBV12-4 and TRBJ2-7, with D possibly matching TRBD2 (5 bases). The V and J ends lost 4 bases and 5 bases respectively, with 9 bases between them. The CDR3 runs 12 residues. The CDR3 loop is CASSSGLHEQYF. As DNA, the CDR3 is TGTGCCAGCAGTTCAGGACTGCACGAGCAGTACTTC.

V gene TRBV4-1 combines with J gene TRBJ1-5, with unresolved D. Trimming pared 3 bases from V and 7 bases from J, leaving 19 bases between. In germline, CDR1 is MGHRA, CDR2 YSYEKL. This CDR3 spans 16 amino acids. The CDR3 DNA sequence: TGCGCCAGCAGCCAGACCCTCCCCGGGAGGTTGCAGCCCCAGCATTTT. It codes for CASSQTLPGRLQPQHF.

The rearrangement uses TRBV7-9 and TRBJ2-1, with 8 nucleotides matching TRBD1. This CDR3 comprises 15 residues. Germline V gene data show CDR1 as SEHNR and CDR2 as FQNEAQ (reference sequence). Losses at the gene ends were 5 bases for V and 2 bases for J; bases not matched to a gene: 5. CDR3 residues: CASSPTGVPYNEQFF. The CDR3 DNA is TGTGCCAGCAGCCCGACAGGGGTTCCCTACAATGAGCAGTTCTTC.

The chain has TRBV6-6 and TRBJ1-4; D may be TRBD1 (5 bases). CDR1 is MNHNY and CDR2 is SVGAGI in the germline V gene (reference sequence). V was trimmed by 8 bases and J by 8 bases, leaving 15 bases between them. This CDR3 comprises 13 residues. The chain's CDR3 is CASHNTGGEKLFF. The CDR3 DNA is TGTGCCAGCCATAATACGGGGGGAGAAAAACTGTTTTTT.

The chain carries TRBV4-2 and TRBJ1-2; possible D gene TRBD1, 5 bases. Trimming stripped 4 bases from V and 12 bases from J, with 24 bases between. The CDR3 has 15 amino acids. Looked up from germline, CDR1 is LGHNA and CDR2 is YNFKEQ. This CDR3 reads CASSPPGLPTRADTF. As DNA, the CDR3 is TGTGCCAGCAGCCCCCCGGGACTGCCAACGCGGGCGGACACCTTC.

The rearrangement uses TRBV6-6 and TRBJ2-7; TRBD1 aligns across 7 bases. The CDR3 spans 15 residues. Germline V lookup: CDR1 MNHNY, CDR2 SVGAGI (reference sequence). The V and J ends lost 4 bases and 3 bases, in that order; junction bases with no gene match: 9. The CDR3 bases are TGTGCCAGCAGTTTGGACAGGTTTCAGGGCTACGAGCAGTACTTC. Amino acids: CASSLDRFQGYEQYF.

CDR3: CASSLLSRFSTEAFF. The DNA of the CDR3 is TGTGCCAGCAGTTTATTGTCCAGGTTTAGTACTGAAGCTTTCTTT. The chain joins TRBV28 to TRBJ1-1, with D uncertain. The V and J ends lost 1 base and 5 bases respectively, with 14 bases between them. Germline CDR1 and CDR2: MDHEN and SYDVKM. The CDR3 spans 15 residues.

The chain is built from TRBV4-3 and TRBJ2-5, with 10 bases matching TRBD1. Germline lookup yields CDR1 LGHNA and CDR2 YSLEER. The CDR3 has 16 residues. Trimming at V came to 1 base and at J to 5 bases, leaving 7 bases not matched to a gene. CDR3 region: CASSQVKTGGRETQYF. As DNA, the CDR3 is TGCGCCAGCAGCCAAGTGAAGACAGGGGGCAGGGAGACCCAGTACTTC.

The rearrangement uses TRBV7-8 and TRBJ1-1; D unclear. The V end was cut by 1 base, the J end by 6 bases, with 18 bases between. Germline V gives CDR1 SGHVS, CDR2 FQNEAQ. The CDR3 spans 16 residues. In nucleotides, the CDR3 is TGTGCCAGCAGCTTAGAGGAGGTCAGCCCCTGGGCTGAAGCTTTCTTT. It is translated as CASSLEEVSPWAEAFF.

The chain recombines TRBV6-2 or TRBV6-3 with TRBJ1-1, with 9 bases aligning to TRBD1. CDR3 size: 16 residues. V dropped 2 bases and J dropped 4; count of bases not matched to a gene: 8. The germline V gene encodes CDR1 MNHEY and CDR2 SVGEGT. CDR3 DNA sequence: TGTGCCAGCAGTTACGGGACAGGGTTCCGGACCACTGAAGCTTTCTTT. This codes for CASSYGTGFRTTEAFF.

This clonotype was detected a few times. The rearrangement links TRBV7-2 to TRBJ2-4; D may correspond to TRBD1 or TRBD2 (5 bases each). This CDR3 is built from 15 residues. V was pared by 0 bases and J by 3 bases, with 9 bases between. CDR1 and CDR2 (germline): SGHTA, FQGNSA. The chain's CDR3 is CASSLALGGKNIQYF. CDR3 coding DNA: TGTGCCAGCAGCTTAGCCCTTGGGGGCAAAAACATTCAGTACTTC.

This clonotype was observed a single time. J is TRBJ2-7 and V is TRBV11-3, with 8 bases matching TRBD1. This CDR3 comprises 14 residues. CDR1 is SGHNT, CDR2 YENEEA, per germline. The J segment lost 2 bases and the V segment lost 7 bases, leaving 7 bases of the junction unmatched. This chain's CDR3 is CASKSGGFTYEQYF. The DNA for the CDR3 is TGTGCCAGCAAATCAGGGGGCTTTACCTACGAGCAGTACTTC.

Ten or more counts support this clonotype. CDR3 amino acids: CASSPPWGGGTGELFF. Here the CDR3 DNA reads TGTGCCAGCAGTCCCCCATGGGGTGGTGGAACCGGGGAGCTGTTTTTT. The chain recombines TRBV6-5 with TRBJ2-2; D not resolved. Germline values: CDR1 MNHEY, CDR2 SVGAGI. This CDR3 has 16 residues. Deletions cut 5 bases from V and 5 bases from J, with 18 bases between.

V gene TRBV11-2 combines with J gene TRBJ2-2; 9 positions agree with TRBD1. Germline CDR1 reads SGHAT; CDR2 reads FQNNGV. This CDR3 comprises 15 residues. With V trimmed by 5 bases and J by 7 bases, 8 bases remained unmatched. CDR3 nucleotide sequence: TGTGCCAGCAGCGTACGGACAGGGGATAACGGGGAGCTGTTTTTT. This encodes CASSVRTGDNGELFF.